The text below deals with one T cell receptor beta chain. Its antigen is unknown. Base-call qualities are not available, and no considerably larger clone is one nucleotide away. The germline V gene (reference sequence) supplies CDR1 MNHEY and CDR2 SMNVEV. The junction carries 11 bases between V and J, which are trimmed by 5 bases and 6 bases respectively. Including cysteine and phenylalanine, the CDR3 has 13 amino acids. Left in the record is the CDR3 DNA by itself, 39 bases read in frame from the first base. This record comes from a study of technical replicates of blood from several donors (dated by TCRdb to about 2017). The library was obtained by the immunoSEQ multiplex PCR assay. The immuneACCESS repertoire file appears here via TCRdb, limited to in-frame rearrangements. These files lack a portion of the clones; in checked studies, under half of the deficit traces to unresolved V genes, and the cause of the others is not known. The table for this sample lists tens of thousands of clones; around nine tenths of them were counted only once. Around 0.26% of the sample goes to the ten largest clones.

The TCR comes from a human donor in good health. The rearrangement joined TRBV27 to TRBJ2-1; the D gene identity is not certain. Sequenced: T cells isolated from PBMCs. The CDR3 loop reads CASSDGSINEQFF. Read as DNA, the sequence is TGTGCCAGCAGTGACGGGTCAATCAATGAGCAGTTCTTC.